These T cell receptor beta chains were read from a single sample in a study of human T cells and chemical hapten exposure. MiXCR, run by TCRdb on the RACE reads, gives a single entry per CDR3 protein. This table has 180,000 or so distinct CDR3 sequences, about 14% appearing once. The material sequenced was whole blood, taken in connection with sensitization to the hapten diphenylcyclopropenone (DPC). Receptors originate from a woman younger than 45 with alopecia areata. Some clones in this sample may be carry-over from other donors' samples. Both conserved end residues are part of each CDR3. The order of the fields is V gene, clone size, D gene, J gene, CDR3 DNA, CDR3 protein. D genes are given only for firm matches. Expanded clones are given a class, and other clones once, few, many or no size at all.

TRBV6-2/TRBV6-3	few	.	TRBJ2-7	TGTGCCAGCAGGACCCTATCGGGAGCGGTCTACGAGCAGTACTTC	CASRTLSGAVYEQYF
TRBV20-1	.	TRBD2	TRBJ2-3	TGCAGTGCTCCCCCGCTAGCGGGGGCCCCCGAGGCAGATACGCAGTATTTT	CSAPPLAGAPEADTQYF
TRBV3-1	few	.	TRBJ1-4	TGTGCCAGCAGCCAAGAAGCCCTGGGAGGAAAACTGTTTTTT	CASSQEALGGKLFF
TRBV5-1	once	.	TRBJ2-1	TGCGCCAGCAGCCCTGACAGGACCTACAATGAGCAGTTCTTC	CASSPDRTYNEQFF
TRBV7-9	.	.	TRBJ2-4	TGTGCCAGCAGCTTAACGGGGGACCGGAGCATTCAGTACTTC	CASSLTGDRSIQYF
TRBV20-1	.	.	TRBJ2-1	TGCAGTGCTAGCGGGAGTGGCTACAATGAGCAGTTCTTC	CSASGSGYNEQFF
TRBV29-1	many	.	TRBJ2-7	TGCAGCGCCCTCGTCCCCATCCCCTACGAGCAGTACTTC	CSALVPIPYEQYF
TRBV6-5	.	.	TRBJ1-5	TGTGCCGGCAGTTGGTCGATAGATCAGCCCCAGCATTTT	CAGSWSIDQPQHF
TRBV3-1	.	TRBD2	TRBJ2-7	TGTGCCACCCAACCGGGGGGGTCCACCTACGAGCAGTACTTC	CATQPGGSTYEQYF
TRBV3-1	.	.	TRBJ2-3	TGTGCCAGCAGCCAAGATATTGCACTAGTCGAGGCAGATACGCAGTATTTT	CASSQDIALVEADTQYF